Below are 30 T cell receptor beta chains sequenced from a single sample in a study of T cells in Graves' hyperthyroidism and ophthalmopathy. Regions amplified from RNA transcripts were the TCR beta CDR3 regions. HTBI primers drove first-round RT-PCR of the TCR CDR3. In TCRdb, the multiplex PCR reads were re-called with MiXCR into one record per CDR3 protein. The data contain 30,000 to 40,000 distinct CDR3 sequences, around 50% of them singletons. The sample was blood. The source of these receptors is a woman in her forties or fifties with Graves' hyperthyroidism that later progressed to Graves' ophthalmopathy.

Ten or more counts support this clonotype. This chain links TRBV20-1 with TRBJ2-1; 9 bases map to TRBD2. Unmatched junction bases numbered 4, after V lost 3 bases and J lost 7 bases. Germline V lookup: CDR1 DFQATT, CDR2 SNEGSKA (reference sequence). The CDR3 runs 13 residues. The CDR3 DNA sequence: TGCAGTGCTAGTAGCGGGAGTTATAATGAGCAGTTCTTC. It encodes CSASSGSYNEQFF.

This clonotype showed up just once. This may stem from a read error, because a much larger clone lies one nucleotide away. The chain links TRBV2 to TRBJ2-5; possibly TRBD1 for D (6 bases). Per germline, CDR1 SNHLY and CDR2 FYNNEI. V gave up 8 bases and J gave up 1 base, with 20 bases separating them. The CDR3 length is 16 residues. The DNA for the CDR3 is TGTGCCAGCGGTTTATCTTACAGGGCCCTCCAAGAGACCCAGTACTTC. As protein: CASGLSYRALQETQYF.

This chain links TRBV20-1 with TRBJ1-5; D possibly corresponds to TRBD1 (6 bases). Trimming pared 8 bases from V and 6 bases from J, leaving 35 bases between. This CDR3 region has 19 residues. Germline CDR1 DFQATT, CDR2 SNEGSKA (reference sequence). This CDR3 is CSIPGSWVGDTQGIQPQHF. The CDR3 coding sequence is TGCAGTATCCCGGGGTCTTGGGTGGGAGATACGCAGGGGATTCAGCCCCAGCATTTT.

Ten or more counts support this clonotype. DNA for the CDR3: TGTGCCAGCGGCAAGCGGGAGTATGCCTACGAGCAGTACTTC. Translating it yields CASGKREYAYEQYF. J is TRBJ2-7 and V is TRBV12-3 or TRBV12-4; TRBD2 agrees at 8 bases. J gave up 2 bases and V 8 bases, and 8 bases lay outside the gene matches. This CDR3 has 14 amino acids.

This clonotype is medium-sized by share. This chain connects TRBV10-3 to TRBJ1-2; perhaps TRBD1 as D (5 bases). The V end lost 9 bases, the J end lost 5 bases, and 16 bases lay between the germline ends. Germline V CDR1 and CDR2: ENHRY, SYGVKD. CDR3 length: 13 residues. The CDR3 loop reads CAIGDEQGYGYTF. CDR3 nucleotides: TGTGCCATTGGTGACGAGCAGGGATATGGCTACACCTTC.

This clonotype was observed a single time. The V and J genes are TRBV11-3 and TRBJ2-7, with TRBD1 identical over 7 bases. The CDR3 loop spans 12 amino acids. V lost 5 bases, J lost 3 bases, and 1 base stayed unmatched. The V gene's germline CDR1 is SGHNT and CDR2 YENEEA. CDR3 nucleotides: TGTGCCAGCAGCGGGACAGACTACGAGCAGTACTTC. This codes for CASSGTDYEQYF.

The chain uses TRBV28 and TRBJ2-2; tentatively, D is TRBD2 (6 bases). With 7 bases removed from V and 3 bases from J, the gap between germline ends came to 18 bases. CDR3 size: 16 residues. Germline V lookup: CDR1 MDHEN, CDR2 SYDVKM. The CDR3 DNA is TGTGCCAGCAATTTGAGTAGCGGAAAATACACCGGGGAGCTGTTTTTT. The encoded protein is CASNLSSGKYTGELFF.

The chain employs TRBV7-8 and TRBJ1-2; no clear D. There are 13 residues in the CDR3. Germline V gives CDR1 SGHVS, CDR2 FQNEAQ. Trimming left V 5 bases short and J 6 bases short, with 13 bases between. CDR3 bases: TGTGCCAGCAGCCCCCGTCAAGGTGATGGCTACACCTTC. Protein product: CASSPRQGDGYTF.

CDR3 DNA: TGCGCCAGCAGCTCAAAAAATGGTCAACAAGAGACCCAGTACTTC. This codes for CASSSKNGQQETQYF. This chain joins TRBV5-1 and TRBJ2-5; D is unresolved. V lost 3 bases, J lost 2 bases, and 14 bases lay in between. The CDR3 is 15 residues long. Germline CDR1 reads SGHRS; CDR2 reads YFSETQ.

With respect to this clonotype: Its ends do not fully match the called genes, so a read error is possible. The chain combines TRBV10-2 with TRBJ1-1, with D tentatively TRBD1 (6 bases). This CDR3 is built from 13 residues. The germline CDR1 and CDR2 sequences are WSHSY and SAAADI. CDR3 sequence (DNA): TGCACCAGCAGGGAACAGGGTTGCACTGAAGCTTTCTTT. Translating gives CTSREQGCTEAFF.

By proportion, this clonotype is medium-sized. The rearrangement uses TRBV7-7 and TRBJ2-1; TRBD1 or TRBD2 may be the D gene (5 bases each). This CDR3 has 11 residues. Per germline, CDR1 SSHAT and CDR2 FNYEAQ (reference sequence). In nucleotides, the CDR3 is TGTGCTAAAGTAGAGGGGCCTGAGCAGTTCTTC. Its translation is CAKVEGPEQFF.

This clonotype was counted between two and nine times. The chain carries TRBV3-1 and TRBJ2-7; 7 positions match TRBD2. The trim removed 0 bases at V and 3 bases at J, leaving 20 bases unmatched. Per germline, CDR1 LGHDT and CDR2 YNNKEL (reference sequence). This CDR3 has 20 residues. CDR3 sequence (DNA): TGTGCCAGCAGCCAAGATCGGTCCCCCTGGCTCGGACTAGATAGCTACGAGCAGTACTTC. Residues: CASSQDRSPWLGLDSYEQYF.

This clonotype showed up many times. A read error may be the cause here, since a much bigger clone is one base away. The chain employs TRBV6-6 and TRBJ2-7; 8 nucleotides agree with TRBD1. The CDR3 is made up of 14 amino acids. J gave up 5 bases and V 5 bases, and 8 bases lay outside the gene matches. Per the germline V gene, CDR1 is MNHNY and CDR2 is SVGAGI (reference sequence). CDR3 sequence (DNA): TGTGCCAGCAGTCCCCGGACAGGGCGGAACGAGCAGTACTTC. Translated, it gives CASSPRTGRNEQYF.

This clonotype was seen ten or more times. V is TRBV5-6 and J is TRBJ1-2; possibly TRBD1 for D (6 bases). This CDR3 has 14 amino acids. Germline CDR1 is SGHDT and CDR2 is YYEEEE. Trimming took off 1 base at V and 1 base at J, with 8 bases between the two ends. The chain's CDR3 is CASSLRQVNYGYTF. DNA of the CDR3: TGTGCCAGCAGCTTGCGACAGGTTAACTATGGCTACACCTTC. The full variable domain, rest sourced from reference TRBV5-6 and TRBJ1-2, is DAGVTQSPTHLIKTRGQQVTLRCSPKSGHDTVSWYQQALGQGPQFIFQYYEEEERQRGNFPDRFSGHQFPNYSSELNVNALLLGDSALYLCASSLRQVNYGYTFGSGTRLTVV.

This clonotype came up a few times. This sequence joins TRBV18 and TRBJ1-1; D is uncertain. V was trimmed by 1 base and J by 0 bases, leaving 3 bases between them. From germline, CDR1 is KGHSH and CDR2 LQKENI. The CDR3 totals 13 residues. DNA of the CDR3: TGTGCCAGCTCACCACAGTTGAACACTGAAGCTTTCTTT. Amino acids: CASSPQLNTEAFF.

Sample share makes this clonotype medium-sized. The V gene is TRBV20-1, the J gene TRBJ2-1; possible D gene TRBD1, 5 bases. Germline CDR1 DFQATT, CDR2 SNEGSKA (reference sequence). The CDR3 is 15 amino acids. Trimming shortened V by 2 bases and J by 3 bases, and 14 bases separated the two germline ends. CDR3 DNA: TGCAGTGCTAGACTCGTCGGCACAGGCTACAATGAGCAGTTCTTC. Protein: CSARLVGTGYNEQFF.

J is TRBJ2-1 and V is TRBV20-1; the match to TRBD1 covers 9 bases. The tail of the sequence fits TRBJ1-1 better, so the J call may be wrong. Germline-derived CDR1 and CDR2 are DFQATT and SNEGSKA (reference sequence). This CDR3 has 16 amino acids. CDR3 in DNA: TGCAGTGCTAGGAGGGGACAGGGTGTCCTGAACACTGAAGCTTTCTTT. This translates into CSARRGQGVLNTEAFF.

This clonotype was picked up many times. This sequence joins TRBV7-3 and TRBJ2-1; the D gene could be TRBD1 or TRBD2 (5 bases each). CDR1 SGHTA and CDR2 FQGTGA come from the germline V gene. Trimming pared 4 bases from V and 7 bases from J, leaving 17 bases between. The CDR3 spans 15 residues. CDR3 loop: CASSSNLGPPNEQFF. The CDR3 DNA is TGTGCCAGCAGCTCAAATCTGGGACCTCCTAATGAGCAGTTCTTC. The whole variable domain, remainder taken from reference TRBV7-3 and TRBJ2-1, is GAGVSQTPSNKVTEKGKYVELRCDPISGHTALYWYRQSLGQGPEFLIYFQGTGAADDSGLPNDRFFAVRPEGSVSTLKIQRTERGDSAVYLCASSSNLGPPNEQFFGPGTRLTVL.

The chain uses TRBV6-5 and TRBJ2-7, with D perhaps matching TRBD1 (6 bases). The germline CDR1 and CDR2 sequences are MNHEY and SVGAGI. The CDR3 has 15 residues. V was cut by 5 bases and J by 3 bases, with 17 bases left in between. The CDR3 protein is CASSRRTDSYYEQYF. The CDR3 DNA is TGTGCCAGCAGTCGAAGGACGGACAGTTACTACGAGCAGTACTTC.

This clonotype was counted at least ten times. The DNA is left out, because the CDR3 cannot be placed on it with certainty; the CDR3 is given as TCRdb lists it. V gene TRBV19 combines with J gene TRBJ2-7; TRBD2 is taken as the D call from the table, unchecked against the DNA. Germline CDR1 is LNHDA and CDR2 is SQIVND (reference sequence). The CDR3 spans 19 amino acids, including both terminal residues. CDR3 amino acids: CASSTLHGVASGASYEQCF.

There are many counts of this clonotype. The gene calls are TRBV20-1 and TRBJ1-1; D is ambiguous. Trimming removed 3 bases from V and 1 base from J, with 12 bases in between. Germline CDR1 is DFQATT and CDR2 is SNEGSKA (reference sequence). This CDR3 is 14 amino acids long. CDR3 DNA sequence: TGCAGTGCTAGTTCAGGATTGACGAACACTGAAGCTTTCTTT. Amino acid sequence: CSASSGLTNTEAFF.

This chain uses TRBV19 with TRBJ2-3; a possible D gene is TRBD1 (5 bases). CDR1 LNHDA and CDR2 SQIVND come from the germline V gene (reference sequence). This CDR3 spans 18 amino acids. Trimming pared 5 bases from V and 2 bases from J, leaving 23 bases between. The CDR3 region has the DNA TGTGCCAGTAGTCGAACCCAGGGTAGAGCAAATCCCACAGATACGCAGTATTTT. It codes for CASSRTQGRANPTDTQYF.

This chain's CDR3 is CASSLVGTGYQPQHF. CDR3 nucleotide sequence: TGTGCCAGCAGCTTAGTAGGTACAGGGTATCAGCCCCAGCATTTT. This sequence joins TRBV7-8 and TRBJ1-5; TRBD1 might be the D (6 bases). Germline V gene lookup returns CDR1 SGHVS and CDR2 FQNEAQ. V lost 1 base and J 5 bases, leaving 12 bases between the germline ends. This CDR3 comprises 15 residues.

In this sample, this clonotype turned up many times. The chain has TRBV7-2 and TRBJ2-2; 9 bases are shared with TRBD2. The V gene end was trimmed by 6 bases and the J gene end by 6 bases; junction bases not matched to a gene: 11. The V gene's germline CDR1 is SGHTA and CDR2 FQGNSA. The CDR3 is 16 amino acids. CDR3 loop: CASSGGSSGTSGELFF. Written as DNA, the CDR3 is TGTGCCAGCAGTGGCGGGTCTAGCGGGACTTCCGGGGAGCTGTTTTTT.

In the case of this clonotype: The conserved final phenylalanine or tryptophan is absent from the CDR3, which likely points to a read error. V usage is TRBV9 and J usage is TRBJ2-5, with D maybe TRBD1 (6 bases). The CDR3 spans 15 residues. Looked up from germline, CDR1 is SGDLS and CDR2 is YYNGEE. CDR3 protein: CASSLWTAPQEAQYL. For the CDR3, the DNA is TGTGCCAGCAGCCTCTGGACAGCTCCCCAAGAGGCCCAGTACCTC.

The chain is built from TRBV24-1 and TRBJ2-4, with 9 bases matching TRBD1. Per the germline V gene, CDR1 is KGHDR and CDR2 is SFDVKD. This CDR3 has 14 amino acids. V trimming: 4 bases; J trimming: 9 bases; junction bases outside the gene matches: 6. The CDR3 coding sequence is TGTGCCACCAGTGAGGGGGGACAGGGAGTCATTCAGTACTTC. Protein sequence: CATSEGGQGVIQYF.

The table lists this clonotype with many counts. The genes are TRBV7-9 and TRBJ1-5, with TRBD1 identical over 10 bases. The CDR3 runs to 16 residues. Germline V gives CDR1 SEHNR, CDR2 FQNEAQ (reference sequence). J lost 3 bases, V lost 5 bases, and 7 bases had no gene match. CDR3: CASSLQTGGNNQPQHF. The CDR3 DNA follows: TGTGCCAGCAGCCTCCAGACAGGGGGCAACAATCAGCCCCAGCATTTT.

This clonotype came up many times. V gene TRBV19 combines with J gene TRBJ2-2; weak D call: TRBD1 (5 bases). The CDR3 covers 15 residues. Germline CDR1 reads LNHDA; CDR2 reads SQIVND (reference sequence). Trimming left V 10 bases short and J 3 bases short, with 18 bases between. The CDR3 protein is CATRLWQGDTGELFF. The CDR3 DNA is TGTGCCACCCGCCTTTGGCAGGGTGACACCGGGGAGCTGTTTTTT.

This chain uses TRBV7-6 with TRBJ2-7, with D possibly TRBD1 on 6 matching bases. Germline V gene sequence: CDR1 SGHVS, CDR2 FNYEAQ. V gave up 1 base and J gave up 3 bases, with 13 bases separating them. The CDR3 has 15 amino acids. CDR3 coding DNA: TGTGCCAGCAGCTTAGAGCCAGGGGATAACTACGAGCAGTACTTC. Its translation: CASSLEPGDNYEQYF.

Ten or more counts support this clonotype. The chain has TRBV7-9 and TRBJ2-3; the match to TRBD2 covers 9 bases. The CDR3 loop spans 16 amino acids. The V and J ends lost 5 bases and 0 bases, in that order; junction bases with no gene match: 6. Germline V gene lookup returns CDR1 SEHNR and CDR2 FQNEAQ (reference sequence). DNA for the CDR3: TGTGCCAGCAGCCCCCGACTAGCGGAAAGCACAGATACGCAGTATTTT. Protein product: CASSPRLAESTDTQYF.